The entry below gives a single T cell receptor (beta chain) sequence along with its context. The antigen remains unidentified. Clones were sequenced by immunoSEQ multiplex PCR, and TCRdb holds only the in-frame ones, with some missing. Of some 2,000 clones listed, approximately 24% were seen once; the top ten hold more than 13%. The data derive from a study of T cells in localized non-small cell lung cancer. General study findings and limits: Heterogeneity cannot be ruled out, as sequencing used one tumor region only. Adjacent uninvolved lung tissue had the highest T cell clonality, exceeding tumor. Among blood samples, higher T cell density accompanied longer overall survival. Median detection of top 100 tumor clones in adjacent lung was 57 clones.

The CDR3 totals 15 residues. The V and J ends lost 2 bases and 9 bases respectively, with 19 bases between them. Germline V gene data show CDR1 as SGHNT and CDR2 as YENEEA. The TCR was taken from a male donor older than 55 with stage I lung adenocarcinoma. The chain uses TRBV11-3 and TRBJ1-1; the D is unclear. The sample in question was normal lung tissue next to the tumor, obtained before any cancer treatment. The DNA for the CDR3 is TGTGCCAGCAGCTTACCTCGCGGGATAACACAACAAGCTTTCTTT. Protein sequence: CASSLPRGITQQAFF.